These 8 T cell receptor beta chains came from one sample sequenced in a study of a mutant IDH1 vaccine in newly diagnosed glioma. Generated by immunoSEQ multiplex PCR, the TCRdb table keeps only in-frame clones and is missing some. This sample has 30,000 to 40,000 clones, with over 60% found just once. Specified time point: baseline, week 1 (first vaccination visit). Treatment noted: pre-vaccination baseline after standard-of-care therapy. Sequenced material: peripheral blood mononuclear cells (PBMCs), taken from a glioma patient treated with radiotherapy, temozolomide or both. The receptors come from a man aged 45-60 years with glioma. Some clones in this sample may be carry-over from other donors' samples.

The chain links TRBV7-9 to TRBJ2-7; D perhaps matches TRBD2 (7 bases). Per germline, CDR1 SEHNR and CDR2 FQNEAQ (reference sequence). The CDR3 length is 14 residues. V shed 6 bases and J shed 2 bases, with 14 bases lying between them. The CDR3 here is CASSPAGGPYEQYF. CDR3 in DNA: TGTGCCAGCAGTCCCGCCGGGGGGCCCTACGAGCAGTACTTC.

CDR3 in DNA: TGTGCCTGGGCCACAGGGGGCGACGACACCGGGGAGCTGTTTTTT. Translated, it gives CAWATGGDDTGELFF. The chain uses TRBV30 and TRBJ2-2, with 9 bases identical to TRBD1. Germline V lookup: CDR1 GTSNPN, CDR2 SVGIG (reference sequence). This CDR3 has 15 residues. V shed 5 bases, J shed 3 bases, and the junction held 7 bases outside the gene matches. Together with reference TRBV30 and TRBJ2-2, the CDR3 gives the full variable domain: SQTIHQWPATLVQPVGSPLSLECTVEGTSNPNLYWYRQAAGRGLQLLFYSVGIGQISSEVPQNLSASRPQDRQFILSSKKLLLSDSGFYLCAWATGGDDTGELFFGEGSRLTVL.

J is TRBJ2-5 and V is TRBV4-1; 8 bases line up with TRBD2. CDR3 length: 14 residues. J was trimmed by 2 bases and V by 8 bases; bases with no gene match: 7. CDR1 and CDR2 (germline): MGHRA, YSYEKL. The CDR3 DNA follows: TGCGCCAGCTCCGGGGGACTAGGTCAAGAGACCCAGTACTTC. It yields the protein CASSGGLGQETQYF.

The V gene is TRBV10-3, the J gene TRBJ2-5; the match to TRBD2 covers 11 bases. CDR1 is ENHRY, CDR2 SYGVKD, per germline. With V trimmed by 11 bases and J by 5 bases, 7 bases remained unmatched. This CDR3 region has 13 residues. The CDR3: CAASSGGRETQYF. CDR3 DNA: TGTGCCGCGTCTAGCGGGGGGAGGGAGACCCAGTACTTC.

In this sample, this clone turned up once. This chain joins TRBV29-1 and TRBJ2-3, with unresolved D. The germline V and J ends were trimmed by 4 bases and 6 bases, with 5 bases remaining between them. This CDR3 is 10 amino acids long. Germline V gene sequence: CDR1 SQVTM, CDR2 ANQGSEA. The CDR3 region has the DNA TGCAGCGTTGCAGAGGATACGCAGTATTTT. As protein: CSVAEDTQYF.

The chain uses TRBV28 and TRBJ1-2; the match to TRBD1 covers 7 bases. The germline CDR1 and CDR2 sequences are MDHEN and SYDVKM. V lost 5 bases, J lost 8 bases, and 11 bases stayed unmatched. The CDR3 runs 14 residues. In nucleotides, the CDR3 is TGTGCCAGCAGTCCACCTGCGAGGGGGCAAGGCTACACCTTC. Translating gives CASSPPARGQGYTF.

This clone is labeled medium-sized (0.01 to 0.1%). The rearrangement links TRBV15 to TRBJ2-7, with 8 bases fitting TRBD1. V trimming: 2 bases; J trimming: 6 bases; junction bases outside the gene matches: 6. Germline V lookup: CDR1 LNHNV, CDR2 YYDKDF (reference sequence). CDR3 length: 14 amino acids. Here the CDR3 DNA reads TGTGCCACCAGCAGATCGGTCGGGACAGGCGAGCAGTACTTC. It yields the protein CATSRSVGTGEQYF.

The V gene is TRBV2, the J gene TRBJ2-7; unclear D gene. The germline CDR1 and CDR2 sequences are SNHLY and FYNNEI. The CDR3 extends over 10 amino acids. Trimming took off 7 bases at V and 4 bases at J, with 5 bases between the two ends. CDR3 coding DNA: TGTGCCAGCACTCAGTACGAGCAGTACTTC. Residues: CASTQYEQYF. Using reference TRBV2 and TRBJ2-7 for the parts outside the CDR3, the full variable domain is EPEVTQTPSHQVTQMGQEVILRCVPISNHLYFYWYRQILGQKVEFLVSFYNNEISEKSEIFDDQFSVERPDGSNFTLKIRSTKLEDSAMYFCASTQYEQYFGPGTRLTVT.